A single sample is the source of the 14 T cell receptor beta chains below, sequenced in a study of shared clonotypes between healthy human individuals. Some clones are missing from TCRdb's copy, which holds only in-frame ones; the method was immunoSEQ multiplex PCR. The sample consists of roughly 2.5 million clones, 85% to 95% of them appearing once. Sequencing input: naive CD4+ T cells sorted from blood. The subset here: CD45RA+ positively selected. These receptors came from a man aged 18-30 years in good health.

V gene TRBV6-1 combines with J gene TRBJ2-7; TRBD1 is a possible D gene (7 bases). CDR3 size: 15 residues. Per the germline V gene, CDR1 is MNHNS and CDR2 is SASEGT. Trimming stripped 6 bases from V and 6 bases from J, with 21 bases between. CDR3 protein: CASSRGAGGIAEQYF. CDR3 DNA: TGTGCCAGCAGCAGGGGGGCAGGGGGTATCGCCGAGCAGTACTTC.

The chain uses TRBV5-6 and TRBJ2-3; a weak D match, TRBD2 (6 bases). The CDR3 sequence is 15 residues long. V dropped 5 bases and J dropped 0 bases, with 13 bases sitting between them. Germline CDR1 SGHDT, CDR2 YYEEEE. Here the CDR3 reads CASSALAGSTDTQYF. Written as DNA, the CDR3 is TGTGCCAGCAGTGCGTTGGCGGGGAGCACAGATACGCAGTATTTT.

This clone was detected once. The chain recombines TRBV6-1 with TRBJ2-1; a weak D match, TRBD2 (6 bases). CDR3 length: 15 amino acids. V shed 7 bases and J shed 1 base, with 14 bases lying between them. The V gene's germline CDR1 is MNHNS and CDR2 SASEGT. The CDR3 sequence is CASTGGRGSYNEQFF. The CDR3 DNA reads TGTGCCAGCACAGGCGGTCGGGGGTCCTACAATGAGCAGTTCTTC.

A remark on this clone: Sequence at one end of the junction differs from germline and may be a read error. This rearrangement joins TRBV30 to TRBJ1-3; no clear D gene. The CDR3 has 14 amino acids. The germline V gene has CDR1 GTSNPN and CDR2 SVGIG (reference sequence). CDR3 sequence (DNA): TGTGCCCGGAGTCCCCGCGGAACGGGAAACACCATATATTTT. Its protein is CARSPRGTGNTIYF.

CDR3 protein: CASSRADRETDTQYF. As DNA, the CDR3 is TGTGCCAGCAGCCGGGCTGACCGGGAGACAGATACGCAGTATTTT. The chain has TRBV7-9 and TRBJ2-3, with D tentatively TRBD2 (6 bases). Germline lookup yields CDR1 SEHNR and CDR2 FQNEAQ (reference sequence). The CDR3 has 15 amino acids. The V and J ends lost 5 bases and 3 bases respectively, with 15 bases between them. The full variable domain, completed using reference TRBV7-9 and TRBJ2-3, is DTGVSQNPRHKITKRGQNVTFRCDPISEHNRLYWYRQTLGQGPEFLTYFQNEAQLEKSRLLSDRFSAERPKGSFSTLEIQRTEQGDSAMYLCASSRADRETDTQYFGPGTRLTVL.

In nucleotides, the CDR3 is TGTGCCAGCTCACTCGGGACTAGCGGGAGTGGCGGAGATACGCAGTATTTT. Translation: CASSLGTSGSGGDTQYF. The V gene is TRBV18, the J gene TRBJ2-3, with TRBD2 matching over 14 bases. The CDR3 has 17 amino acids. The V segment lost 4 bases and the J segment 5 bases; nucleotides outside the gene matches: 8. Germline V gene lookup returns CDR1 KGHSH and CDR2 LQKENI.

The chain uses TRBV5-1 and TRBJ2-7; 7 bases are a match to TRBD2. Losses at the gene ends were 1 base for V and 2 bases for J; bases not matched to a gene: 9. The CDR3 has 16 residues. CDR1 SGHRS and CDR2 YFSETQ come from the germline V gene. DNA for the CDR3: TGCGCCAGCAGCTTGTCCCTAGCGGCAGGCCCCTACGAGCAGTACTTC. Translated, it gives CASSLSLAAGPYEQYF.

Only one count was recorded for this clone. In the same sample, other DNA sequences code for this CDR3. The rearrangement joins TRBV6-5 to TRBJ2-3; 8 nucleotides line up with TRBD2. Trimming removed 6 bases from V and 3 bases from J; junction bases left unmatched: 5. CDR3 length: 14 residues. Germline CDR1 and CDR2: MNHEY and SVGAGI. CDR3 in DNA: TGTGCCAGCAGACCGGGACTAGGAACAGATACGCAGTATTTT. It specifies CASRPGLGTDTQYF.

This clone appeared once. The CDR3 reads CASRKTGVDNSPLHF. CDR3 bases: TGCGCCAGCAGAAAGACAGGAGTAGATAATTCACCCCTCCACTTT. The chain has TRBV5-1 and TRBJ1-6; D is possibly TRBD1 (6 bases). Per the germline V gene, CDR1 is SGHRS and CDR2 is YFSETQ. Between the trimmed V and J ends, which lost 5 bases and 5 bases, there was a span of 14 bases. This CDR3 region has 15 residues.

The V call is TRBV6-6, the J call TRBJ1-5; no firm D call. V shed 5 bases and J shed 3 bases, with 14 bases lying between them. CDR1 is MNHNY, CDR2 SVGAGI, per germline (reference sequence). This CDR3 is 15 amino acids long. CDR3 sequence reads: CASSMRTGFNQPQHF. CDR3 sequence (DNA): TGTGCCAGCAGTATGAGGACCGGGTTCAATCAGCCCCAGCATTTT.

The CDR3 loop reads CASKNGGSSYNEQFF. CDR3 DNA: TGTGCCAGCAAAAACGGGGGGAGCTCCTACAATGAGCAGTTCTTC. The V gene is TRBV6-1, the J gene TRBJ2-1, with TRBD2 matching over 7 bases. CDR1 and CDR2 (germline): MNHNS, SASEGT. V was pared by 7 bases and J by 0 bases, with 6 bases of the junction left unmatched. This CDR3 is 15 amino acids long.

V is TRBV14 and J is TRBJ2-7; D unresolved. This CDR3 is built from 15 residues. V lost 1 base and J lost 2, with 12 bases in between. Per the germline V gene, CDR1 is SGHDN and CDR2 is FVKESK. The CDR3 DNA follows: TGTGCCAGCAGCCAAGGACTCACCGGTGCCTACGAGCAGTACTTC. It yields the protein CASSQGLTGAYEQYF.

The rearrangement links TRBV6-1 to TRBJ1-2, with no clear D. The V gene lost 2 bases and the J gene lost 0 bases, with 10 bases spanning the gap. Germline V gives CDR1 MNHNS, CDR2 SASEGT. The CDR3 covers 15 residues. Here the CDR3 DNA reads TGTGCCAGCAGTGAAAGAGCGCACGCTAACTATGGCTACACCTTC. It encodes CASSERAHANYGYTF.

This chain uses TRBV18 with TRBJ2-1, with 9 positions matching TRBD2. V gave up 6 bases and J gave up 9 bases; unmatched junction bases: 12. Germline V gene sequence: CDR1 KGHSH, CDR2 LQKENI. The CDR3 covers 15 residues. This CDR3 is CASSPPGLAASEQFF. DNA for the CDR3: TGTGCCAGCTCCCCGCCGGGACTAGCTGCGAGTGAGCAGTTCTTC. Together with reference TRBV18 and TRBJ2-1, the CDR3 gives the full variable domain: NAGVMQNPRHLVRRRGQEARLRCSPMKGHSHVYWYRQLPEEGLKFMVYLQKENIIDESGMPKERFSAEFPKEGPSILRIQQVVRGDSAAYFCASSPPGLAASEQFFGPGTRLTVL.